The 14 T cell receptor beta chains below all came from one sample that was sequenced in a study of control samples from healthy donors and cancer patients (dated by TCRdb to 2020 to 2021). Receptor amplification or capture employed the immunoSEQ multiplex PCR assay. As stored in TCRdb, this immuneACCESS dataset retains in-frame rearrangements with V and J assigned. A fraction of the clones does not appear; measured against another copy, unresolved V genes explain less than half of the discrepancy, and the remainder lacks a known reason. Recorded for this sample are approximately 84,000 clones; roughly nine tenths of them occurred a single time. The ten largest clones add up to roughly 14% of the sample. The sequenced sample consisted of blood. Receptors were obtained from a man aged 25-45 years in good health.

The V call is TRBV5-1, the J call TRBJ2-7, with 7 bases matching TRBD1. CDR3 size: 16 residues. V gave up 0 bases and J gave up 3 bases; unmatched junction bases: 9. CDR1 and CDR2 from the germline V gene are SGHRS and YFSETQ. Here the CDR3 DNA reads TGCGCCAGCAGCTTGGCGGCAGACAGGGTGCACTACGAGCAGTACTTC. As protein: CASSLAADRVHYEQYF.

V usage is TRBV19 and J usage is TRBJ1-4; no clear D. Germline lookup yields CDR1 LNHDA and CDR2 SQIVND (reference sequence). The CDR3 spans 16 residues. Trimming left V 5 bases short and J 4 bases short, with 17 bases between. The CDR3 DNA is TGTGCCAGTAGTTCAAATTCGGCCGGAGGTAATGAAAAACTGTTTTTT. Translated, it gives CASSSNSAGGNEKLFF. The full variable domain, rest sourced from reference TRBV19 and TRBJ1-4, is DGGITQSPKYLFRKEGQNVTLSCEQNLNHDAMYWYRQDPGQGLRLIYYSQIVNDFQKGDIAEGYSVSREKKESFPLTVTSAQKNPTAFYLCASSSNSAGGNEKLFFGSGTQLSVL.

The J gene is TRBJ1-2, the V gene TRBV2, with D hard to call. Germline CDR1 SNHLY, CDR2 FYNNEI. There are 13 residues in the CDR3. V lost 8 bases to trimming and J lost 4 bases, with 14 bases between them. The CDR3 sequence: CASGVSALYGYTF. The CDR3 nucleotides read TGTGCCAGCGGTGTTTCAGCCCTCTATGGCTACACCTTC.

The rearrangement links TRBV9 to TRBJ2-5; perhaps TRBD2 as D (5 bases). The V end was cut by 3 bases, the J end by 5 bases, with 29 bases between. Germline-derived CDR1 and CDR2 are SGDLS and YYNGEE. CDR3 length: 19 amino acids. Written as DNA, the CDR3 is TGTGCCAGCAGCGAGCCCCGTGGGTATCGCGGGCCCAACGATGAGACCCAGTACTTC. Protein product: CASSEPRGYRGPNDETQYF. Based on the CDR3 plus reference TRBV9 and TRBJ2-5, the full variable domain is DSGVTQTPKHLITATGQRVTLRCSPRSGDLSVYWYQQSLDQGLQFLIQYYNGEERAKGNILERFSAQQFPDLHSELNLSSLELGDSALYFCASSEPRGYRGPNDETQYFGPGTRLLVL.

The CDR3 loop reads CASSLRRLAVGNEQFF. The CDR3 DNA follows: TGTGCCAGCAGCTTACGCCGACTAGCGGTCGGGAATGAGCAGTTCTTC. The chain combines TRBV7-2 with TRBJ2-1, with 9 positions matching TRBD2. V was clipped by 2 bases and J by 7 bases; unmatched bases: 9. Germline V gene sequence: CDR1 SGHTA, CDR2 FQGNSA. This CDR3 is 16 amino acids long.

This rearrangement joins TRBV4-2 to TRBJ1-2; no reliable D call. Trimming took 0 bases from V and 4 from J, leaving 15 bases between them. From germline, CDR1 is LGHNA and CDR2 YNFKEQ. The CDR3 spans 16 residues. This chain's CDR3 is CASSQEKQPGGYGYTF. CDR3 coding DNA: TGTGCCAGCAGCCAAGAGAAACAGCCCGGTGGCTATGGCTACACCTTC.

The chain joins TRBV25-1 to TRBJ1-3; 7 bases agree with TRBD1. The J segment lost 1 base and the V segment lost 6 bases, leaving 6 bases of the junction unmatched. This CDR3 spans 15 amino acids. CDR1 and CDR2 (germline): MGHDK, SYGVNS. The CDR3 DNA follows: TGTGCCAGCAGGGGACAGACTCTTTCTGGAAACACCATATATTTT. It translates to CASRGQTLSGNTIYF.

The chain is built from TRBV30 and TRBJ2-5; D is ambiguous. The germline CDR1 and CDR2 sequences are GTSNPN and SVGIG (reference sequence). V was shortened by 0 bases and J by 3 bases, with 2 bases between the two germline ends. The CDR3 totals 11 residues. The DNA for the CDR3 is TGTGCCTGGAGTGTAAAAGAGACCCAGTACTTC. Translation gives CAWSVKETQYF.

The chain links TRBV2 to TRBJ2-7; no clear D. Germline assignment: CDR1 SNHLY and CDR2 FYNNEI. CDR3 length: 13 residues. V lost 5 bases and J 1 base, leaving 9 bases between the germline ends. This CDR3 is CASSRLVSYEQYF. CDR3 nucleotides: TGTGCCAGCAGTCGGCTAGTTTCCTACGAGCAGTACTTC.

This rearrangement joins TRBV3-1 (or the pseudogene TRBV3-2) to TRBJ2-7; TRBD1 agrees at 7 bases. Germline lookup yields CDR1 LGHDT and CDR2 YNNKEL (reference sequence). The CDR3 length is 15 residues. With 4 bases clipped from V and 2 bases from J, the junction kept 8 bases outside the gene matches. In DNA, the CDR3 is TGTGCCAGCAGCCCCCAGACAGGGTCCCCCTACGAGCAGTACTTC. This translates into CASSPQTGSPYEQYF.

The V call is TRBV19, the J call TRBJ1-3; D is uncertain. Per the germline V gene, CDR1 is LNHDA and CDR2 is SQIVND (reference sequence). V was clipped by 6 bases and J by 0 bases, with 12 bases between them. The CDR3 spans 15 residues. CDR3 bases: TGTGCCAGTAGCCCCTGGCGGACCTCTGGAAACACCATATATTTT. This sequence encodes CASSPWRTSGNTIYF.

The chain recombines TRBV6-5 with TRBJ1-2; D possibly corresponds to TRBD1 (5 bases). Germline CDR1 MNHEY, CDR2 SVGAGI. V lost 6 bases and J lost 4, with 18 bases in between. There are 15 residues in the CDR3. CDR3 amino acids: CASSHPQGTGYGYTF. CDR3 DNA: TGTGCCAGCAGCCACCCCCAGGGTACGGGCTATGGCTACACCTTC.

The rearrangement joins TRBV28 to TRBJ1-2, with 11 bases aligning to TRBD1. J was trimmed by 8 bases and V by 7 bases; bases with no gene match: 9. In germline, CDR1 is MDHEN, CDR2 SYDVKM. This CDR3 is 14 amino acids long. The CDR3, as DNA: TGTGCCAGCAACCTCGGACAGGGGGCTTGGGGCTACACCTTC. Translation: CASNLGQGAWGYTF.

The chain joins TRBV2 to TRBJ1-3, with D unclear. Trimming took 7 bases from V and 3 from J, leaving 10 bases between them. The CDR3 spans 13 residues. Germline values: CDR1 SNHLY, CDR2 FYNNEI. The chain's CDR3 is CASMEGYGNTIYF. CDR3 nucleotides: TGTGCCAGCATGGAGGGCTATGGAAACACCATATATTTT.